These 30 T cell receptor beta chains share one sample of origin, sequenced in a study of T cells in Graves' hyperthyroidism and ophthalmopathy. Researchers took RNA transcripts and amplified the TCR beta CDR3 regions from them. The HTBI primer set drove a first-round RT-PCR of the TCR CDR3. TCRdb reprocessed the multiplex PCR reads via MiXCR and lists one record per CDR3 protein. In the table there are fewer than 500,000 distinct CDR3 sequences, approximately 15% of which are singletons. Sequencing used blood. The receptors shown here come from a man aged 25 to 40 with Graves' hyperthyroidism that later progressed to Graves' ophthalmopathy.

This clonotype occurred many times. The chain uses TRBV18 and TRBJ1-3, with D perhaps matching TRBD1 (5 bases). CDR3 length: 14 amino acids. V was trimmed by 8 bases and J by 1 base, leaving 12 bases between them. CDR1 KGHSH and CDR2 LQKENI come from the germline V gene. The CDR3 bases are TGTGCCAGCAGTCCGGGGGGGTCTGGAAACACCATATATTTT. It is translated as CASSPGGSGNTIYF.

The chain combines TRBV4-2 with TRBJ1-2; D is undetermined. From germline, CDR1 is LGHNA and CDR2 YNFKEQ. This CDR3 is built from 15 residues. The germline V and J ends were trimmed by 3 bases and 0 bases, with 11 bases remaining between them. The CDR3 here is CASSHLDSANYGYTF. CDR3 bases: TGTGCCAGCAGCCATCTGGACTCAGCTAACTATGGCTACACCTTC.

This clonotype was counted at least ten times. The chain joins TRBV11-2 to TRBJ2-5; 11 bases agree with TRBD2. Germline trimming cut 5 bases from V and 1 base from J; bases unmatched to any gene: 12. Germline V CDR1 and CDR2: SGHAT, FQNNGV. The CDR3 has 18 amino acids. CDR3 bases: TGTGCCAGCAGCCCAGCGGCTAGCGGGGGGACTTCCCAAGAGACCCAGTACTTC. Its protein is CASSPAASGGTSQETQYF. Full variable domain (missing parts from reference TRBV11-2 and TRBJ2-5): EAGVAQSPRYKIIEKRQSVAFWCNPISGHATLYWYQQILGQGPKLLIQFQNNGVVDDSQLPKDRFSAERLKGVDSTLKIQPAKLEDSAVYLCASSPAASGGTSQETQYFGPGTRLLVL.

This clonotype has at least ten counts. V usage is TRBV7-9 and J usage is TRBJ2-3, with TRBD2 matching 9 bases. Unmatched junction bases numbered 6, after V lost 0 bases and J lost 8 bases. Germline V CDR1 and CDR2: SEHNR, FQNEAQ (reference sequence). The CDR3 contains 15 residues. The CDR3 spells CASSLAGLAATTQYF. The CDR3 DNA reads TGTGCCAGCAGCTTAGCGGGACTAGCCGCCACTACGCAGTATTTT.

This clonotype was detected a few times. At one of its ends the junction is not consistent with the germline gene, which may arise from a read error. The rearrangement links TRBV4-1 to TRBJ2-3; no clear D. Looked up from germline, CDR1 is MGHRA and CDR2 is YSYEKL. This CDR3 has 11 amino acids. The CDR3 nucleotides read TGCGTCAGCAGCCAGACAGATACGCAGTATTTT. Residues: CVSSQTDTQYF.

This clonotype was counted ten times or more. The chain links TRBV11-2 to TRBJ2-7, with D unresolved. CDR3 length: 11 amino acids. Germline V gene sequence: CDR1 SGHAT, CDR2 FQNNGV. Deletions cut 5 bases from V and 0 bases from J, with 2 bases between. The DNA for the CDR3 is TGTGCCAGCAGCCCCTCCTACGAGCAGTACTTC. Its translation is CASSPSYEQYF.

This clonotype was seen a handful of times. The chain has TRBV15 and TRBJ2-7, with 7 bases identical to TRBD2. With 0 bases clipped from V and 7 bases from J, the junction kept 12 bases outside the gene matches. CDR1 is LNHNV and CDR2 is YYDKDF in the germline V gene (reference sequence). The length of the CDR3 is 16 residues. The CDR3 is CATSRDGQGGSGEQYF. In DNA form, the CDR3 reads TGTGCCACCAGCAGAGATGGGCAGGGAGGGTCGGGGGAGCAGTACTTC.

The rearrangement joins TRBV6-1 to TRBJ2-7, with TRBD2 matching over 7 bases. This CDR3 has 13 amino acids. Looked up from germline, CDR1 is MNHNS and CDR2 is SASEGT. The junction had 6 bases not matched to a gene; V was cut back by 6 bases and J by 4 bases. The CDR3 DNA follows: TGTGCCAGCAGGCTTAGCGGGTCGTACGAGCAGTACTTC. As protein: CASRLSGSYEQYF.

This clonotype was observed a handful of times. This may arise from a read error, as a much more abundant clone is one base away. The CDR3, as DNA: TGTGCCAGCATGGGTGGTTCGTATGGCCACACCTTC. Its protein is CASMGGSYGHTF. The V gene is TRBV2, the J gene TRBJ1-2, with D uncertain. CDR3 length equals 12 residues. Germline CDR1 SNHLY, CDR2 FYNNEI.

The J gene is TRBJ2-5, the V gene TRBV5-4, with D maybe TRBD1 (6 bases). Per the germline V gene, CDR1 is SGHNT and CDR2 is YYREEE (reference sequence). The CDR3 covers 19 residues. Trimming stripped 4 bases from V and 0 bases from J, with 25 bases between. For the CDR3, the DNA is TGTGCCAGCAGCACAGACGATCTGAGCGGTAGGGGGTACCAAGAGACCCAGTACTTC. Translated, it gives CASSTDDLSGRGYQETQYF.

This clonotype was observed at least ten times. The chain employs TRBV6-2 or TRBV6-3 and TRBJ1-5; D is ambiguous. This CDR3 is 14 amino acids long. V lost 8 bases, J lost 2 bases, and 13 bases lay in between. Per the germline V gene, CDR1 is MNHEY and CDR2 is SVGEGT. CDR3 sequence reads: CASPLGFRNQPQHF. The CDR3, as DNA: TGTGCCAGCCCTCTAGGCTTTCGCAATCAGCCCCAGCATTTT.

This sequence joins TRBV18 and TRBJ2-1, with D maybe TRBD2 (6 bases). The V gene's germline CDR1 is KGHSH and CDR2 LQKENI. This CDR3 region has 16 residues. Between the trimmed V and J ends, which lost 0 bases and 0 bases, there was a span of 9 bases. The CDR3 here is CASSPPGGSSYNEQFF. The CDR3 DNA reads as TGTGCCAGCTCACCACCGGGGGGAAGCTCCTACAATGAGCAGTTCTTC.

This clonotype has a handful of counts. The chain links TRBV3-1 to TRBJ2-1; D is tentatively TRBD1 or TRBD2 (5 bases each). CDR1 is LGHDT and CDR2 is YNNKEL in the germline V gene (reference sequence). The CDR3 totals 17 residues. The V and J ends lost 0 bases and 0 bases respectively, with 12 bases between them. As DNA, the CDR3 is TGTGCCAGCAGCCAAGATCTTGGGGCGGGCTCCTACAATGAGCAGTTCTTC. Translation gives CASSQDLGAGSYNEQFF.

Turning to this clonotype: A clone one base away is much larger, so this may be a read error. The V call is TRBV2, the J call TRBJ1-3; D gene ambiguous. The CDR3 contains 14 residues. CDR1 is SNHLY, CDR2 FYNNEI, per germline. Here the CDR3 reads CASSEGVGGSTIYF. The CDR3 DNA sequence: TGTGCCAGCAGTGAAGGGGTGGGTGGAAGCACCATATATTTT.

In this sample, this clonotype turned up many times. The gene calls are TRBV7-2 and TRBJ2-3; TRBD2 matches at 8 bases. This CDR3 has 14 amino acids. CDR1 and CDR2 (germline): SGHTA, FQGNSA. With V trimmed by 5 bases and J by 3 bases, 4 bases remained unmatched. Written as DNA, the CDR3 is TGTGCCAGCAGCGGGGTAGCGGGGACAGATACGCAGTATTTT. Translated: CASSGVAGTDTQYF.

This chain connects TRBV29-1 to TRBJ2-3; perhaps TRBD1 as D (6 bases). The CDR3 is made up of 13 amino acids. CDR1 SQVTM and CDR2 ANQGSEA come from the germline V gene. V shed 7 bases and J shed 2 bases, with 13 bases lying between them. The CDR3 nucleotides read TGCAGCGACCGGACAGCCAACACAGATACGCAGTATTTT. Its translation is CSDRTANTDTQYF.

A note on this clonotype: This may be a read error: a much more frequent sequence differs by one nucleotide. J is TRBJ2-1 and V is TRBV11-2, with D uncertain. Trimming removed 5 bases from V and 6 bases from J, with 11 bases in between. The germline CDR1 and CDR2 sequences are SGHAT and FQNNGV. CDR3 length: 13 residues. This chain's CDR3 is CASSPTRSNEQFF. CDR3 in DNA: TGTGCCAGCAGCCCCACGCGGAGCAATGAGCAGTTCTTC.

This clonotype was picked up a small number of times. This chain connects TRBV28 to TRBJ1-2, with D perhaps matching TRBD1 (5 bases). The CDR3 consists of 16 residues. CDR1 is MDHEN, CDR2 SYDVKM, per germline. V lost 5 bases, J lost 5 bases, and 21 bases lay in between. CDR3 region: CASSPLSGLGAYGYTF. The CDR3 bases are TGTGCCAGCAGTCCCCTCTCAGGGTTAGGGGCGTATGGCTACACCTTC.

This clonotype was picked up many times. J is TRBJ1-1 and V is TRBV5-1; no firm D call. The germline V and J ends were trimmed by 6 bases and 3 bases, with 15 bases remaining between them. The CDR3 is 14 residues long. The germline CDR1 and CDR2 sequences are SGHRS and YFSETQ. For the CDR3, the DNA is TGCGCCAGCACCTCGTGGGGAGGGTACACTGAAGCTTTCTTT. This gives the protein CASTSWGGYTEAFF.

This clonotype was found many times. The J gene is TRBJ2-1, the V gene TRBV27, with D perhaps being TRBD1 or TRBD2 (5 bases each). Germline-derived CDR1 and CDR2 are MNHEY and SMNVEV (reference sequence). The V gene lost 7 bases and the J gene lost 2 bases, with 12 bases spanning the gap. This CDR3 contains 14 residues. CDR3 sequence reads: CASTRGVAYNEQFF. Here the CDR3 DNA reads TGTGCCAGCACCAGAGGGGTTGCCTACAATGAGCAGTTCTTC.

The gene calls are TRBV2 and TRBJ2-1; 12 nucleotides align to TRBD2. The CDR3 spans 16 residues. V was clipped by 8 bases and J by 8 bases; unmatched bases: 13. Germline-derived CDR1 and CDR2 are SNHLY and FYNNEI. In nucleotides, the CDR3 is TGTGCCAGCGGAACCTCTAGCGGGGGGGAGAGGGATGAGCAGTTCTTC. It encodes CASGTSSGGERDEQFF.

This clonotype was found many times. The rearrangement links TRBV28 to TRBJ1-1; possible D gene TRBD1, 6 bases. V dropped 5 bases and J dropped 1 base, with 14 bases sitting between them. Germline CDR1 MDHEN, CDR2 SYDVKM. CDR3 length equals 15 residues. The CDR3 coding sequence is TGTGCCAGCAGTCCACCCAGGGGCGGGAACACTGAAGCTTTCTTT. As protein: CASSPPRGGNTEAFF.

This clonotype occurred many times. The CDR3 is CASSSRTSGANTGELFF. The CDR3 DNA follows: TGTGCCAGCAGTTCCAGGACTAGCGGGGCGAACACCGGGGAGCTGTTTTTT. J is TRBJ2-2 and V is TRBV12-3 or TRBV12-4, with TRBD2 identical over 12 bases. The CDR3 sequence is 17 residues long. V was clipped by 4 bases and J by 0 bases; unmatched bases: 3.

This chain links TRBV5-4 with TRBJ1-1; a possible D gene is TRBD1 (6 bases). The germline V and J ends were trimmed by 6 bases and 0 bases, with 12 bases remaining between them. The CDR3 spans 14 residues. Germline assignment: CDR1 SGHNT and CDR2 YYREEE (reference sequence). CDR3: CASTRTEMNTEAFF. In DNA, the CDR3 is TGTGCCAGCACCCGGACAGAAATGAACACTGAAGCTTTCTTT. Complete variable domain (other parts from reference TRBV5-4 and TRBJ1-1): ETGVTQSPTHLIKTRGQQVTLRCSSQSGHNTVSWYQQALGQGPQFIFQYYREEENGRGNFPPRFSGLQFPNYSSELNVNALELDDSALYLCASTRTEMNTEAFFGQGTRLTVV.

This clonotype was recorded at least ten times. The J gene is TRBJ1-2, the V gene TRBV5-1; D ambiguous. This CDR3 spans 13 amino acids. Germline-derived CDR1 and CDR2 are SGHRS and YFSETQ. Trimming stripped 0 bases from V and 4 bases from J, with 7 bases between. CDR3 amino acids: CASSLARIYGYTF. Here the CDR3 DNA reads TGCGCCAGCAGCTTGGCCAGGATCTATGGCTACACCTTC.

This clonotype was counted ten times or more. CDR3 sequence: CASSLSGATTSYEQYF. CDR3 nucleotides: TGTGCCAGCAGTTTATCGGGCGCAACCACTTCCTACGAGCAGTACTTC. The chain combines TRBV28 with TRBJ2-7; D unclear. Trimming removed 1 base at V and 1 base at J, with 14 bases between. The germline V gene has CDR1 MDHEN and CDR2 SYDVKM. The CDR3 is 16 amino acids.

This chain's CDR3 is CASSYRGGSPGANVLTF. Here the CDR3 DNA reads TGTGCCAGCAGCTATAGAGGGGGCAGCCCTGGGGCCAACGTCCTGACTTTC. V gene TRBV7-9 combines with J gene TRBJ2-6, with TRBD1 identical over 7 bases. Germline trimming cut 4 bases from V and 2 bases from J; bases unmatched to any gene: 8. The CDR3 is made up of 17 amino acids. Germline assignment: CDR1 SEHNR and CDR2 FQNEAQ (reference sequence).

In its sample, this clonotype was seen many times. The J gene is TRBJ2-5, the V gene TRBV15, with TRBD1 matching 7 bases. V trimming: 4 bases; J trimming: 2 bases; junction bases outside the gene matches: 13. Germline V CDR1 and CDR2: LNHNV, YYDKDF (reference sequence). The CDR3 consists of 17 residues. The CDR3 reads CATSIAGTVSSQETQYF. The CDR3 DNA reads TGTGCCACCAGCATCGCCGGGACAGTTTCTTCTCAAGAGACCCAGTACTTC. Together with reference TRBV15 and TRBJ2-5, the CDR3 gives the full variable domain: DAMVIQNPRYQVTQFGKPVTLSCSQTLNHNVMYWYQQKSSQAPKLLFHYYDKDFNNEADTPDNFQSRRPNTSFCFLDIRSPGLGDTAMYLCATSIAGTVSSQETQYFGPGTRLLVL.

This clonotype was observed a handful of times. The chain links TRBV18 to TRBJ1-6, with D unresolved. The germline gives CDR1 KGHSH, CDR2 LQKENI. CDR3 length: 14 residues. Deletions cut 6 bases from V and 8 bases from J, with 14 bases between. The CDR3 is CASSPNRMDSPLHF. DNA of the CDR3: TGTGCCAGCTCCCCCAATCGAATGGATTCACCCCTCCACTTT.

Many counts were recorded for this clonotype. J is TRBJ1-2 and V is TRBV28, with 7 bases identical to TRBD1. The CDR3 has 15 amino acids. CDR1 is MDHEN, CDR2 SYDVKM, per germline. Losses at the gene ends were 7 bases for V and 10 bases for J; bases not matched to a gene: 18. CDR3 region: CASKGSGGHRVDYTF. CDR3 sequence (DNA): TGTGCCAGCAAAGGATCAGGGGGGCATCGGGTTGACTACACCTTC.